This paragraph covers one T cell receptor beta chain sequence. Relative to the germline gene, one junction end is altered; a read error may explain this. Germline values: CDR1 MGHRA, CDR2 YSYEKL. The CDR3 is 16 residues long. Added to each PCR by spiking were synthetic TCR analog templates. Sequencing used immunoSEQ multiplex PCR; TCRdb keeps in-frame clones, though not all of them. The table records 44,000 or so clones, roughly 86% of them present only once. The record originates from a study of PD-L1 blockade in urothelial cancer. Across the study: Patients had undergone 0 to 3 prior chemotherapy regimens. Researchers looked at the blood 3 weeks (second dose) and 6 weeks after treatment began.

The receptor was isolated from a man aged 70 or older with urothelial cancer. The material was PBMCs, obtained around atezolizumab (anti-PD-L1) treatment. This chain joins TRBV4-1 and TRBJ2-7; 9 bases are a match to TRBD2. The CDR3 loop is CASSQGLSSGNYGQYF. The DNA of the CDR3 is TGCGCCAGCAGCCAAGGGTTGTCTAGCGGGAACTACGGGCAGTACTTC.